The clone carrying this TCR beta chain was seen only a few times. This sample was included in a study of response to subunit inactivated influenza vaccine. One entry per CDR3 protein, called by TCRdb with MiXCR from the RT-PCR reads. The sample lists under 200,000 distinct CDR3 sequences; 9.5% to 13% were seen once. V was trimmed by 2 bases and J by 2 bases, leaving 10 bases between them. Germline V gives CDR1 SEHNR, CDR2 FQNEAQ (reference sequence). This CDR3 spans 14 amino acids. The receptor comes from a man between 50 and 59 years old who received an inactivated influenza vaccine. The J gene is TRBJ2-7, the V gene TRBV7-9; unclear D gene. Sequencing used non-naive T cells sorted from PBMCs, obtained about 40 days after vaccination. The CDR3 region is CASSLSGSTYEQYF. The CDR3 DNA reads as TGTGCCAGCAGCTTATCGGGCAGTACCTACGAGCAGTACTTC.